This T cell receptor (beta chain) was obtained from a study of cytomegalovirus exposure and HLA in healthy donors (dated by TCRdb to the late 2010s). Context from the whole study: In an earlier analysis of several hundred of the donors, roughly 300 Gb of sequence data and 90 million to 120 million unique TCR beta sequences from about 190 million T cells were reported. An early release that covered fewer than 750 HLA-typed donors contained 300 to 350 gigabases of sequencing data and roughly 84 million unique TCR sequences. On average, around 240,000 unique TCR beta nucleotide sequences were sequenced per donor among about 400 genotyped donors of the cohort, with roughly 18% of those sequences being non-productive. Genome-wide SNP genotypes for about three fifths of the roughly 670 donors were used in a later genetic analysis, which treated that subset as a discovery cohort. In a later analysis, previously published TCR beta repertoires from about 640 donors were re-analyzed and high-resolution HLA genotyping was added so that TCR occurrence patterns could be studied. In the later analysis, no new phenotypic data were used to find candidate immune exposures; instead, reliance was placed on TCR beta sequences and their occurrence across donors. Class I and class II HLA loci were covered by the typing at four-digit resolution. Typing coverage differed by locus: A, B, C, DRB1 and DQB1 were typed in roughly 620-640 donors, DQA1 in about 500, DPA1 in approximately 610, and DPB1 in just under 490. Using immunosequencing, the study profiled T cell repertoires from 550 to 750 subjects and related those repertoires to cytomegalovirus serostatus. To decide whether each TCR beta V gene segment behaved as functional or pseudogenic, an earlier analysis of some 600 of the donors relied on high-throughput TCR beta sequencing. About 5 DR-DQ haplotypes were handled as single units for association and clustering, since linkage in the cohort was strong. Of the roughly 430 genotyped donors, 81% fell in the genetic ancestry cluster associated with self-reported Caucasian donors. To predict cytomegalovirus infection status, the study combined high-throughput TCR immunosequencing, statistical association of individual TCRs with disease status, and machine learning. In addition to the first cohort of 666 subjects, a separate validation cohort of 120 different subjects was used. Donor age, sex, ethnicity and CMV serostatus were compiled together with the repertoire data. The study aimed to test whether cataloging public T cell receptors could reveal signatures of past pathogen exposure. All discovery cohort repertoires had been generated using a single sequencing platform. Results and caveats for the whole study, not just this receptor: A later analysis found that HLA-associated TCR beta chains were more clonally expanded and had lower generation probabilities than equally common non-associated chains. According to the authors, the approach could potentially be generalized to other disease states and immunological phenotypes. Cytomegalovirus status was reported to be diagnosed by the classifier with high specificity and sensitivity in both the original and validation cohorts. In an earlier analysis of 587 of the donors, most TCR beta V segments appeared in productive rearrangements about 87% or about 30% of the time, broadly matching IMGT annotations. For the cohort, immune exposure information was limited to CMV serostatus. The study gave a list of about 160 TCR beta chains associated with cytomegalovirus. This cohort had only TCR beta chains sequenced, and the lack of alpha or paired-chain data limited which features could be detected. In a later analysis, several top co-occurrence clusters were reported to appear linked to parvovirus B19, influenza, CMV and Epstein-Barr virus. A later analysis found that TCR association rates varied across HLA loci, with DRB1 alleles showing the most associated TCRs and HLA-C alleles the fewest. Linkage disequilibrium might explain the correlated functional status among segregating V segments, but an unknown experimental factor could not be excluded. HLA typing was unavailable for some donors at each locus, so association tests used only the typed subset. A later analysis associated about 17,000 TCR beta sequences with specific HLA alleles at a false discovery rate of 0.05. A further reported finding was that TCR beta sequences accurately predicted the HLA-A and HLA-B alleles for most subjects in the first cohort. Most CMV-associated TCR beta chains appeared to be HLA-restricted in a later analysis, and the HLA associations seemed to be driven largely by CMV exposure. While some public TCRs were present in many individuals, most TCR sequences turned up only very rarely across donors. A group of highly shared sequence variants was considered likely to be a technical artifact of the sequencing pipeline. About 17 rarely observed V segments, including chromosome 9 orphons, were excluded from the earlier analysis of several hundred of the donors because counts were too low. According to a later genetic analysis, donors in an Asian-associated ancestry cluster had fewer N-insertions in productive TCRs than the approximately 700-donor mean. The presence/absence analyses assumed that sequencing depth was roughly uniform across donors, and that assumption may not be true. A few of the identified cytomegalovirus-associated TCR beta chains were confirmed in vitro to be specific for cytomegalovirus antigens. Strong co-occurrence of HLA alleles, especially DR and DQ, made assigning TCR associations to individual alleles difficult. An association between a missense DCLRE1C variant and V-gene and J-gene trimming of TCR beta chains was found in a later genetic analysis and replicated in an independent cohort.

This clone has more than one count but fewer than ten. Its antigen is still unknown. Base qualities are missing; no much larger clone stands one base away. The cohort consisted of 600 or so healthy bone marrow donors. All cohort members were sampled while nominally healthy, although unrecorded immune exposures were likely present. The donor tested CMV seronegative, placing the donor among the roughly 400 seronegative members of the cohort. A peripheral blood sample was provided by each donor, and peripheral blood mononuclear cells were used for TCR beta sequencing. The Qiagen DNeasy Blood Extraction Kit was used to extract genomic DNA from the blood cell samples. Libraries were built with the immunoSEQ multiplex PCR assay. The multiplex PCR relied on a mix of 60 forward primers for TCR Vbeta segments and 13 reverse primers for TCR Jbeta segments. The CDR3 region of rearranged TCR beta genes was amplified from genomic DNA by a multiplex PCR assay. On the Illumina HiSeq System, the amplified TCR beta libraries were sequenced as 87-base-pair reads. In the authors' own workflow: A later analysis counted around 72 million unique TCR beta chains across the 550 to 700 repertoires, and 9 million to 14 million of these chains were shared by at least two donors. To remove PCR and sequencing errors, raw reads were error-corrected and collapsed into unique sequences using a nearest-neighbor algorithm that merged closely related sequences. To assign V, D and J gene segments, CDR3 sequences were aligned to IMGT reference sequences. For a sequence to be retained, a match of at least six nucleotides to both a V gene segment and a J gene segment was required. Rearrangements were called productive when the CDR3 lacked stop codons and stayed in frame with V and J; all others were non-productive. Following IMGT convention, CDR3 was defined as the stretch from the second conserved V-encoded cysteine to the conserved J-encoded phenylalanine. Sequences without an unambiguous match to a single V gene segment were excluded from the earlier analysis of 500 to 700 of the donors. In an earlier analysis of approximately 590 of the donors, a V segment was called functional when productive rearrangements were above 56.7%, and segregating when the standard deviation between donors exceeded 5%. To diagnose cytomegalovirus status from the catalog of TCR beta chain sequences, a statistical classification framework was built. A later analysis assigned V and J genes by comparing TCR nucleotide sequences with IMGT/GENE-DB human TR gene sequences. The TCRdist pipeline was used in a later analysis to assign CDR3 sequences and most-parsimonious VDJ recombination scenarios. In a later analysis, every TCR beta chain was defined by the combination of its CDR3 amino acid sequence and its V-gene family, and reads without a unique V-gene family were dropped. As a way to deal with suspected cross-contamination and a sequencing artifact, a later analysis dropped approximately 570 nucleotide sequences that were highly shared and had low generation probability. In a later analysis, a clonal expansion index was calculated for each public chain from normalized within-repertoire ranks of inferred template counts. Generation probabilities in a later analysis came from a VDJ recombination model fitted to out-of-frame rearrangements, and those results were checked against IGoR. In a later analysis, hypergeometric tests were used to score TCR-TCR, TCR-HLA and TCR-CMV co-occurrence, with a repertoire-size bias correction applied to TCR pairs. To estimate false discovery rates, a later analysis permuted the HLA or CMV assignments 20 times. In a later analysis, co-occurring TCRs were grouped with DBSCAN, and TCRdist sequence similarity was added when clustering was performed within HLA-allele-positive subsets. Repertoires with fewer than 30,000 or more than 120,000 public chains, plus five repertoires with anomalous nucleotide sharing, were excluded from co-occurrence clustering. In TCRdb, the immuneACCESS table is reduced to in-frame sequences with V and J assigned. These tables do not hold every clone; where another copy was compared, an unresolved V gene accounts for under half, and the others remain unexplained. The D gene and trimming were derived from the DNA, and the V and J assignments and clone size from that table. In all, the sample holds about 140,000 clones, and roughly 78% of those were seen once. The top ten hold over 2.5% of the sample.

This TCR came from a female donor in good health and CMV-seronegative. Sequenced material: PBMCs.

The DNA sequence follows: TGTGCCAGCAGCCAGGATCCGACAGGGAGTCGGTACGAGCAGTACTTC. This codes for CASSQDPTGSRYEQYF. The rearrangement combines TRBV5-6 with TRBJ2-7; TRBD1 matches 7 bases in the middle. V is pruned by 4 bases and J by 4 bases, leaving 14 bases of the junction without a gene match. Inclusive of the bounding cysteine and phenylalanine, the CDR3 is 16 residues long. CDR3 DNA only is kept here, 48 bases in frame from base 1. Per the germline V gene, SGHDT is the CDR1 and YYEEEE is the CDR2.